These 27 T cell receptor beta chains came from one sample sequenced in a study of T cell responses to AZD1222 COVID-19 vaccine. Repertoires were generated with immunoSEQ multiplex PCR, while TCRdb's copy carries only in-frame clones and drops some. The data show approximately 150,000 clones, with about 90% seen just once and about 1.1% held by the top ten. The source material was peripheral blood, sampled 28 days after the second AZD1222 dose. The receptor set was obtained from an adult who received the AZD1222 COVID-19 vaccine.

The chain couples TRBV19 to TRBJ2-3; D remains ambiguous. The CDR3 sequence is 12 residues long. The germline V and J ends were trimmed by 6 bases and 2 bases, with 6 bases remaining between them. Germline CDR1 is LNHDA and CDR2 is SQIVND (reference sequence). CDR3 sequence (DNA): TGTGCCAGTAGCACTTTCACAGATACGCAGTATTTT. Protein product: CASSTFTDTQYF.

This chain uses TRBV27 with TRBJ1-1; the match to TRBD1 covers 7 bases. The length of the CDR3 is 14 residues. Germline loops: CDR1 MNHEY, CDR2 SMNVEV (reference sequence). Germline trimming cut 3 bases from V and 4 bases from J; bases unmatched to any gene: 5. The CDR3 spells CASSFTGEGTEAFF. The CDR3 bases are TGTGCCAGCAGTTTTACAGGGGAGGGCACTGAAGCTTTCTTT.

The rearrangement joins TRBV29-1 to TRBJ2-7; TRBD1 might be the D (5 bases). The CDR3 consists of 13 residues. The germline CDR1 and CDR2 sequences are SQVTM and ANQGSEA. V lost 7 bases to trimming and J lost 3 bases, with 16 bases between them. CDR3 residues: CSALTGVSYEQYF. The CDR3 DNA reads as TGCAGCGCCCTAACAGGAGTAAGCTACGAGCAGTACTTC.

The rearrangement joins TRBV6-5 to TRBJ2-5, with D maybe TRBD1 (6 bases). This CDR3 has 12 residues. Trimming stripped 5 bases from V and 6 bases from J, with 10 bases between. Germline values: CDR1 MNHEY, CDR2 SVGAGI. The chain's CDR3 is CASSPRGQTQYF. The CDR3 region has the DNA TGTGCCAGCAGTCCCAGGGGACAGACCCAGTACTTC.

This rearrangement joins TRBV6-5 to TRBJ1-3; D possibly corresponds to TRBD1 (5 bases). The germline V and J ends were trimmed by 7 bases and 0 bases, with 10 bases remaining between them. Germline values: CDR1 MNHEY, CDR2 SVGAGI. The CDR3 sequence is 14 residues long. CDR3 nucleotides: TGTGCCAGCACCCTAGGGGACTCTGGAAACACCATATATTTT. It codes for CASTLGDSGNTIYF.

The chain combines TRBV6-5 with TRBJ1-1; 7 bases are shared with TRBD1. Trimming cost V 6 bases and J 6 bases; bases outside gene matches: 13. This CDR3 region has 15 residues. Germline CDR1 reads MNHEY; CDR2 reads SVGAGI. The CDR3 reads CASSHGGQAAAEAFF. As DNA, the CDR3 is TGTGCCAGCAGCCACGGAGGACAGGCCGCGGCTGAAGCTTTCTTT.

V is TRBV7-9 and J is TRBJ1-5; D is unresolved. The CDR3 runs 13 residues. Germline V CDR1 and CDR2: SEHNR, FQNEAQ (reference sequence). Trimming left V 2 bases short and J 2 bases short, with 4 bases between. The CDR3 region is CASSLWGNQPQHF. The CDR3 DNA sequence: TGTGCCAGCAGCTTATGGGGCAATCAGCCCCAGCATTTT.

The J gene is TRBJ1-1, the V gene TRBV11-2; the D is unclear. CDR3 length: 14 amino acids. Trimming removed 1 base from V and 6 bases from J, with 12 bases in between. CDR1 is SGHAT and CDR2 is FQNNGV in the germline V gene. The CDR3 loop is CASSLVSKGAEAFF. In nucleotides, the CDR3 is TGTGCCAGCAGCTTAGTTTCGAAAGGCGCTGAAGCTTTCTTT.

The V call is TRBV5-1, the J call TRBJ2-5, with D tentatively TRBD1 (5 bases). This CDR3 spans 15 amino acids. With 3 bases removed from V and 1 base from J, the gap between germline ends came to 13 bases. Per the germline V gene, CDR1 is SGHRS and CDR2 is YFSETQ. The CDR3 region is CASSSSGQGQETQYF. The CDR3 nucleotides read TGCGCCAGCAGCTCGTCGGGCCAGGGCCAAGAGACCCAGTACTTC.

The chain is built from TRBV6-5 and TRBJ1-3, with TRBD1 matching over 7 bases. The CDR3 runs to 14 residues. V lost 2 bases and J lost 11; bases outside the gene matches: 9. Germline V CDR1 and CDR2: MNHEY, SVGAGI. CDR3 amino acids: CASSYGTGAGPIYF. DNA for the CDR3: TGTGCCAGCAGTTACGGTACAGGGGCCGGACCCATATATTTT.

This clone was counted once. The gene calls are TRBV7-9 and TRBJ2-2; D is unresolved. Trimming stripped 1 base from V and 0 bases from J, with 9 bases between. Germline CDR1 is SEHNR and CDR2 is FQNEAQ (reference sequence). The CDR3 sequence is 16 residues long. The CDR3 loop is CASSLGFPTNTGELFF. The CDR3, as DNA: TGTGCCAGCAGCTTAGGGTTTCCCACGAACACCGGGGAGCTGTTTTTT.

The V and J genes are TRBV3-1 (or the pseudogene TRBV3-2) and TRBJ1-3; no clear D gene. CDR3 length: 15 residues. The V end lost 4 bases, the J end lost 0 bases, and 10 bases lay between the germline ends. The germline CDR1 and CDR2 sequences are LGHDT and YNNKEL (reference sequence). CDR3 in DNA: TGTGCCAGCAGCCGGGGAGTGTACTCTGGAAACACCATATATTTT. It codes for CASSRGVYSGNTIYF.

The chain carries TRBV4-2 and TRBJ1-4; the D gene is possibly TRBD1 (6 bases). CDR1 and CDR2 (germline): LGHNA, YNFKEQ. The CDR3 loop spans 15 amino acids. V was clipped by 2 bases and J by 4 bases, with 11 bases between them. The CDR3 DNA is TGTGCCAGCAGCCAACCTGACAGGAATAATGAAAAACTGTTTTTT. Encoded protein: CASSQPDRNNEKLFF.

The chain recombines TRBV12-5 with TRBJ2-1; 10 positions agree with TRBD1. This CDR3 spans 19 amino acids. Germline lookup yields CDR1 LGHNT and CDR2 FRNRAP. After removal of 2 bases from V and 1 base from J, the junction contained 11 bases not matched to a gene. The CDR3 region is CASGLSRDRGRNSYNEQFF. DNA of the CDR3: TGTGCTAGTGGTTTGTCCCGGGACAGGGGCCGAAATTCCTACAATGAGCAGTTCTTC.

This chain connects TRBV9 to TRBJ1-6, with 7 bases that match TRBD1. The CDR3 runs to 15 residues. The trim removed 2 bases at V and 8 bases at J, leaving 7 bases unmatched. Germline lookup yields CDR1 SGDLS and CDR2 YYNGEE. The CDR3 bases are TGTGCCAGCAGCGTTTCCGGGACAGAAGATTCACCCCTCCACTTT. Amino acid sequence: CASSVSGTEDSPLHF.

J is TRBJ2-1 and V is TRBV27, with 9 bases identical to TRBD2. The trim removed 7 bases at V and 13 bases at J, leaving 11 bases unmatched. Germline values: CDR1 MNHEY, CDR2 SMNVEV (reference sequence). This CDR3 region has 13 residues. In DNA form, the CDR3 reads TGTGCCAGCACCCATGGCGGGGGGGCCCGTCAGTTCTTC. Its translation is CASTHGGGARQFF.

V usage is TRBV7-9 and J usage is TRBJ2-2, with D hard to call. The ends were cut back, 4 bases at V and 0 bases at J, with 6 bases in the middle. CDR1 SEHNR and CDR2 FQNEAQ come from the germline V gene (reference sequence). This CDR3 region has 14 residues. The CDR3 nucleotides are TGTGCCAGCAGCTGGGTTTCGAACACCGGGGAGCTGTTTTTT. Translating it yields CASSWVSNTGELFF.

This chain uses TRBV7-9 with TRBJ2-2, with TRBD2 identical over 9 bases. The germline gives CDR1 SEHNR, CDR2 FQNEAQ (reference sequence). The junction had 17 bases not matched to a gene; V was cut back by 5 bases and J by 4 bases. The CDR3 runs to 19 residues. DNA for the CDR3: TGTGCCAGCAGCCCCCCCTTAAGGTCAGCGGGGGGAGGCACCGGGGAGCTGTTTTTT. This encodes CASSPPLRSAGGGTGELFF. The full variable domain, its missing parts supplied by reference TRBV7-9 and TRBJ2-2, is DTGVSQNPRHKITKRGQNVTFRCDPISEHNRLYWYRQTLGQGPEFLTYFQNEAQLEKSRLLSDRFSAERPKGSFSTLEIQRTEQGDSAMYLCASSPPLRSAGGGTGELFFGEGSRLTVL.

The J gene is TRBJ1-3, the V gene TRBV5-6; D not certain. The germline gives CDR1 SGHDT, CDR2 YYEEEE. V was trimmed by 1 base and J by 0 bases, leaving 14 bases between them. The CDR3 is made up of 17 amino acids. CDR3 protein: CASSLNGARRSGNTIYF. DNA of the CDR3: TGTGCCAGCAGCTTGAATGGAGCAAGGCGCTCTGGAAACACCATATATTTT.

This clone showed up just a few times. The rearrangement joins TRBV7-8 to TRBJ2-7, with 14 positions matching TRBD2. The length of the CDR3 is 17 residues. Germline V gene data show CDR1 as SGHVS and CDR2 as FQNEAQ. The V and J ends lost 5 bases and 2 bases, in that order; junction bases with no gene match: 8. This CDR3 is CASSPRTSGGSTYEQYF. DNA of the CDR3: TGTGCCAGCAGCCCAAGGACTAGCGGGGGGTCTACCTACGAGCAGTACTTC.

The gene calls are TRBV5-4 and TRBJ1-2, with 10 bases lining up with TRBD1. The trim removed 5 bases at V and 8 bases at J, leaving 9 bases unmatched. CDR1 is SGHNT, CDR2 YYREEE, per germline (reference sequence). This CDR3 is 14 amino acids long. CDR3 DNA sequence: TGTGCCAGCAGGCCAGAGCAGACAGGGGGCGGCTACACCTTC. Translating it yields CASRPEQTGGGYTF.

This sequence joins TRBV27 and TRBJ2-7; 9 positions agree with TRBD1. The CDR3 is 13 residues long. Trimming took 7 bases from V and 6 from J; bases not matched to a gene: 7. Germline V gene sequence: CDR1 MNHEY, CDR2 SMNVEV (reference sequence). The CDR3 spells CASKGQGVFEQYF. As DNA, the CDR3 is TGTGCCAGCAAGGGACAGGGTGTGTTCGAGCAGTACTTC.

V is TRBV11-1 and J is TRBJ1-2; D is ambiguous. This CDR3 contains 15 residues. Trimming removed 5 bases at V and 8 bases at J, with 21 bases between. Per the germline V gene, CDR1 is SGHAT and CDR2 is FQDESV (reference sequence). In DNA form, the CDR3 reads TGTGCCAGCAGCCCTAGGACCGGCGCCTCAAGCGGCTACACCTTC. As protein: CASSPRTGASSGYTF. The variable domain in full, completed from reference TRBV11-1 and TRBJ1-2, reads EAEVAQSPRYKITEKSQAVAFWCDPISGHATLYWYRQILGQGPELLVQFQDESVVDDSQLPKDRFSAERLKGVDSTLKIQPAELGDSAMYLCASSPRTGASSGYTFGSGTRLTVV.

V and J are TRBV2 and TRBJ1-1, with D possibly being TRBD1 (6 bases). The germline V and J ends were trimmed by 6 bases and 1 base, with 9 bases remaining between them. This CDR3 contains 13 residues. The germline CDR1 and CDR2 sequences are SNHLY and FYNNEI. CDR3 residues: CASRPRGNTEAFF. In DNA, the CDR3 is TGTGCCAGCAGACCCAGGGGGAACACTGAAGCTTTCTTT.

This chain links TRBV27 with TRBJ1-5; tentative D call: TRBD1 (5 bases). This CDR3 has 16 residues. Germline V CDR1 and CDR2: MNHEY, SMNVEV (reference sequence). V gave up 4 bases and J gave up 6 bases, with 19 bases separating them. CDR3 DNA sequence: TGTGCCAGCAGTTGGAGGGGCGTGGGGTTCGGTCAGCCCCAGCATTTT. This encodes CASSWRGVGFGQPQHF.

The gene calls are TRBV2 and TRBJ2-5, with 7 bases fitting TRBD1. The junction had 8 bases not matched to a gene; V was cut back by 6 bases and J by 1 base. Germline values: CDR1 SNHLY, CDR2 FYNNEI. The CDR3 extends over 15 amino acids. The CDR3 region has the DNA TGTGCCAGCAGCGACGTCCGGGACAGCCAAGAGACCCAGTACTTC. Its translation: CASSDVRDSQETQYF.

This clone was recorded only once. The CDR3: CASSYRDTEAFF. As DNA, the CDR3 is TGTGCCAGCAGTTACAGGGATACTGAAGCTTTCTTT. The chain is built from TRBV6-5 and TRBJ1-1; D is unresolved. Trimming took 2 bases from V and 5 from J, leaving 6 bases between them. Germline V gene lookup returns CDR1 MNHEY and CDR2 SVGAGI. CDR3 length equals 12 residues.